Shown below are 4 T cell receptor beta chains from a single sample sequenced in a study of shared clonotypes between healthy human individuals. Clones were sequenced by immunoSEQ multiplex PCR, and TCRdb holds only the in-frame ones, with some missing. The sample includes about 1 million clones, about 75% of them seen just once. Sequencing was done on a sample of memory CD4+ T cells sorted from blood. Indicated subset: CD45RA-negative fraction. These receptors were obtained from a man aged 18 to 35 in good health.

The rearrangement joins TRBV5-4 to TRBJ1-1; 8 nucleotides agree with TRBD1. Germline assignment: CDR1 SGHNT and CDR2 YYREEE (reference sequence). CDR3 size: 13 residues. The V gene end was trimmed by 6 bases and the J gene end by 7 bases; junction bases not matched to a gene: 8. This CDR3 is CASTQQGGNEAFF. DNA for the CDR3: TGTGCCAGCACCCAACAGGGGGGGAATGAAGCTTTCTTT.

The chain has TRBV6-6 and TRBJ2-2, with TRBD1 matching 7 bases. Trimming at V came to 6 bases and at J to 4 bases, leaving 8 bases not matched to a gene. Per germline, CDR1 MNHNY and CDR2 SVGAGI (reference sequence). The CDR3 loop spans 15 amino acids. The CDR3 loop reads CASRRQGMSTGELFF. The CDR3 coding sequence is TGTGCCAGCAGACGACAGGGTATGTCCACCGGGGAGCTGTTTTTT.

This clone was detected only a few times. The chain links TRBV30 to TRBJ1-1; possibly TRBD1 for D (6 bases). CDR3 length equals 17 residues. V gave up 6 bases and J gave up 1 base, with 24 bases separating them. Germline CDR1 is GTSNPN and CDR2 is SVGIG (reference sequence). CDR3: CACPSGGRRGSNTEAFF. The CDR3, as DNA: TGTGCCTGCCCTTCGGGGGGGCGTCGAGGATCGAACACTGAAGCTTTCTTT.

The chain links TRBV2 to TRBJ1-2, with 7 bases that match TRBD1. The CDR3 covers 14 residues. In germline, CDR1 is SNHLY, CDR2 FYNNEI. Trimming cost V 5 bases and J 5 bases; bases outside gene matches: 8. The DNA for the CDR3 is TGTGCCAGCAGTCCCCTAGGGGGCGCGTATGGCTACACCTTC. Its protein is CASSPLGGAYGYTF.